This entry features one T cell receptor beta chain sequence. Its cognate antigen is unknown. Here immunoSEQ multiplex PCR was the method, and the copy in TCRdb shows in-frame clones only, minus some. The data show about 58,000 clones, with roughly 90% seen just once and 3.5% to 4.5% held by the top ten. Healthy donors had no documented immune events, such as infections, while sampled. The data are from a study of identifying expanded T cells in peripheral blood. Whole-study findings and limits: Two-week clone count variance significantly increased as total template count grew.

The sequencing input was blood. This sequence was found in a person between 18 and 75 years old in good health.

For the CDR3, the DNA is TGTGCCAGCAGTACTTCCCGGAACTTGAACACTGAAGCTTTCTTT. Its translation is CASSTSRNLNTEAFF. V is TRBV6-6 and J is TRBJ1-1, with D unclear. Trimming shortened V by 5 bases and J by 0 bases, and 13 bases separated the two germline ends. The CDR3 runs 15 residues. CDR1 is MNHNY and CDR2 is SVGAGI in the germline V gene (reference sequence).